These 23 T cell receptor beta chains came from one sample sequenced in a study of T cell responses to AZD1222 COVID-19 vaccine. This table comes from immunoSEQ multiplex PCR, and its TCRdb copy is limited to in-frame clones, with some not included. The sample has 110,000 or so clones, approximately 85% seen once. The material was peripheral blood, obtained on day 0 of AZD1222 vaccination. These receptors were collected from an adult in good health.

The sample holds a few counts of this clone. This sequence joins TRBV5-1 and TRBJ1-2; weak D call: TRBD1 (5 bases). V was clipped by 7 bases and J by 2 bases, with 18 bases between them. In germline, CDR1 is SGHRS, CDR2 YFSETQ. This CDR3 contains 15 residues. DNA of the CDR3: TGCGCCAGCTCCGGAGGGGAGGGGAGGAACTATGGCTACACCTTC. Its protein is CASSGGEGRNYGYTF.

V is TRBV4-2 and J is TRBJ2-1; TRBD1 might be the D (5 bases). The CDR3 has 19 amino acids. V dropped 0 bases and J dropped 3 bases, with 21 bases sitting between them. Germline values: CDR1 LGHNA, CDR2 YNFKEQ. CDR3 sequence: CASSQEGRVLGYGYNEQFF. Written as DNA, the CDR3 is TGTGCCAGCAGCCAAGAGGGCAGGGTCCTGGGATACGGCTACAATGAGCAGTTCTTC.

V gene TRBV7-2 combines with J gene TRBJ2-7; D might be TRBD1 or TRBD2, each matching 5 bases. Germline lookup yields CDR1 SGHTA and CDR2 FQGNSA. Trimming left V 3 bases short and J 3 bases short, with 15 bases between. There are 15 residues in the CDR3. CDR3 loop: CASSFLNEGRYEQYF. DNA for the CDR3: TGTGCCAGCAGCTTTCTTAATGAGGGGCGCTACGAGCAGTACTTC.

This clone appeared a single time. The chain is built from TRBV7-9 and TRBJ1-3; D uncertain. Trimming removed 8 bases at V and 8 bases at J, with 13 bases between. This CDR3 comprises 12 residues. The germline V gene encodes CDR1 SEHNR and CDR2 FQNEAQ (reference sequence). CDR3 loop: CASRGRSDTIYF. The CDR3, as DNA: TGTGCCAGCCGGGGAAGGAGTGACACCATATATTTT.

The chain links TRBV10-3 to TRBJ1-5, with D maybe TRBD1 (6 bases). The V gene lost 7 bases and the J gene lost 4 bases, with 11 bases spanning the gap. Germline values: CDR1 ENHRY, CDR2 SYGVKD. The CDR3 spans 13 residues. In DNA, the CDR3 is TGTGCCATCACCCAGGGGATGAATCAGCCCCAGCATTTT. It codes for CAITQGMNQPQHF.

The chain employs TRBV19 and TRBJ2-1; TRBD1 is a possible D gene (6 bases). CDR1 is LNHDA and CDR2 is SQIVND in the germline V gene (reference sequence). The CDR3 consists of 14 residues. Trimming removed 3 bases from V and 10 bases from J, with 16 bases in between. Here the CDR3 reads CASSISRTVWEQFF. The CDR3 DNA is TGTGCCAGTAGTATCAGCCGGACAGTCTGGGAGCAGTTCTTC.

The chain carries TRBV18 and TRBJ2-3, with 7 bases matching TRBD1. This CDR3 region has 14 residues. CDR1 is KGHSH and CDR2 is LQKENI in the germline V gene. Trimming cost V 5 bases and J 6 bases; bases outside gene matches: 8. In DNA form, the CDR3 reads TGTGCCAGCTCAAAACAGGGGTTCGGGGATACGCAGTATTTT. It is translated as CASSKQGFGDTQYF.

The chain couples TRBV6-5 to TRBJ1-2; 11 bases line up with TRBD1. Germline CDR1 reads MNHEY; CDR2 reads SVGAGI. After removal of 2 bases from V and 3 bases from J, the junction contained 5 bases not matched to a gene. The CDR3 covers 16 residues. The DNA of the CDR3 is TGTGCCAGCAGTTACCCCCGGACAGGGGGCGACTATGGCTACACCTTC. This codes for CASSYPRTGGDYGYTF.

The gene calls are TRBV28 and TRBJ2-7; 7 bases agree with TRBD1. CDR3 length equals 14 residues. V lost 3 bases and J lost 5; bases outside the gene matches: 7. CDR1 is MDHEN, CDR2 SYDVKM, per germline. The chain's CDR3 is CASSFSRDSNEQYF. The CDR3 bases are TGTGCCAGCAGTTTCTCACGGGACAGTAACGAGCAGTACTTC.

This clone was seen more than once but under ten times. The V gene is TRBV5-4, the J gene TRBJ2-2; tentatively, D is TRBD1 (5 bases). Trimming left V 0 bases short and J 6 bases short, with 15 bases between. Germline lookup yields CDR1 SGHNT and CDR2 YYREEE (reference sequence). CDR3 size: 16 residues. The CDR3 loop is CASSLAAGQFAGELFF. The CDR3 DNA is TGTGCCAGCAGCTTGGCGGCAGGGCAATTCGCCGGGGAGCTGTTTTTT. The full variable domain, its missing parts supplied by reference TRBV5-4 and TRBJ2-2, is ETGVTQSPTHLIKTRGQQVTLRCSSQSGHNTVSWYQQALGQGPQFIFQYYREEENGRGNFPPRFSGLQFPNYSSELNVNALELDDSALYLCASSLAAGQFAGELFFGEGSRLTVL.

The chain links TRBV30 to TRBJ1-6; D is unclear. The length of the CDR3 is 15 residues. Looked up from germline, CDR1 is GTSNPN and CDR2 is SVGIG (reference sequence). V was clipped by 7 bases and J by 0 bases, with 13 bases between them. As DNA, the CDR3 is TGTGCCTATTCCGGGTATGGCTCCTATAATTCACCCCTCCACTTT. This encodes CAYSGYGSYNSPLHF.

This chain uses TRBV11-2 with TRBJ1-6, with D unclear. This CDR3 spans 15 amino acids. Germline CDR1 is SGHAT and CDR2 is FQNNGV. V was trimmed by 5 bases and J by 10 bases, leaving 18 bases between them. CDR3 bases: TGTGCCAGCAGCCCGGACCACGGCTCGGGCTCACCCCTCCACTTT. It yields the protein CASSPDHGSGSPLHF.

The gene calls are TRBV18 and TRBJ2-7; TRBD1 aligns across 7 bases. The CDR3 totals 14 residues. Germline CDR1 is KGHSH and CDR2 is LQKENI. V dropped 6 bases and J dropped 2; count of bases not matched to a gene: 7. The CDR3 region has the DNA TGTGCCAGCTCTCCCGGGACAGAAGCCTACGAGCAGTACTTC. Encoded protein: CASSPGTEAYEQYF.

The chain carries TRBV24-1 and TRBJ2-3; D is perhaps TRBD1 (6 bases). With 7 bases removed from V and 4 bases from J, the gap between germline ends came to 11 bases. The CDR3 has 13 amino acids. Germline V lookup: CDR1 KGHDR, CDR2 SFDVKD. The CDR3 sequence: CATRGTNSDTQYF. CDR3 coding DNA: TGTGCCACCAGAGGGACAAATTCAGATACGCAGTATTTT.

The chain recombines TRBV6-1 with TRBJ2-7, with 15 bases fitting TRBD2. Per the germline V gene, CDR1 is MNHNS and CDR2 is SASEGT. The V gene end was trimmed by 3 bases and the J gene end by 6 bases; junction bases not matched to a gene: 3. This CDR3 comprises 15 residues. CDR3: CASSDGLAGGPEQYF. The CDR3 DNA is TGTGCCAGCAGTGATGGACTAGCGGGGGGGCCCGAGCAGTACTTC.

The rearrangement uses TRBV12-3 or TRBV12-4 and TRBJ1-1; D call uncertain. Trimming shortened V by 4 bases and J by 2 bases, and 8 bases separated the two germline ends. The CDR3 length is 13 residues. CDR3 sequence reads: CASSWQANTEAFF. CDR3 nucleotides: TGTGCCAGCAGTTGGCAGGCCAACACTGAAGCTTTCTTT.

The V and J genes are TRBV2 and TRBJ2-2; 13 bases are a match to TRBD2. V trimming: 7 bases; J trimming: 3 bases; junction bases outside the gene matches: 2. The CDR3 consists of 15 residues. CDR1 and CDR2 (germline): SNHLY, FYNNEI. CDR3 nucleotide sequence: TGTGCCAGCACCGGACTAGCGGGAGACACCGGGGAGCTGTTTTTT. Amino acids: CASTGLAGDTGELFF.

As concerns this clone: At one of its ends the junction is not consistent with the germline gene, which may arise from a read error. The CDR3 nucleotides read TGTGCCAGAAGTAATGATCTCAGCAATCAGCCCCAGCATTTT. The encoded protein is CARSNDLSNQPQHF. This rearrangement joins TRBV19 to TRBJ1-5, with D unclear. This CDR3 has 14 amino acids. CDR1 is LNHDA, CDR2 SQIVND, per germline (reference sequence).

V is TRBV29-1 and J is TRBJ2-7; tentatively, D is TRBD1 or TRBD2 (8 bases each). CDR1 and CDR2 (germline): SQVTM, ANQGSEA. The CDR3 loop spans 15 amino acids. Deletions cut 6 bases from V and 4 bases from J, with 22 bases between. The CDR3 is CSVRGGGTGFYEQYF. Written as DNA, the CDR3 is TGCAGCGTCCGGGGGGGAGGGACAGGCTTTTACGAGCAGTACTTC.

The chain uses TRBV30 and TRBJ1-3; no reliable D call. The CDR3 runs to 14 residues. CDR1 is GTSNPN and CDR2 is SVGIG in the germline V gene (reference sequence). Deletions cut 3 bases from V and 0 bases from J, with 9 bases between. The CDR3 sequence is CAWRMSSSGNTIYF. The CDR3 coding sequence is TGTGCCTGGAGGATGAGTAGCTCTGGAAACACCATATATTTT.

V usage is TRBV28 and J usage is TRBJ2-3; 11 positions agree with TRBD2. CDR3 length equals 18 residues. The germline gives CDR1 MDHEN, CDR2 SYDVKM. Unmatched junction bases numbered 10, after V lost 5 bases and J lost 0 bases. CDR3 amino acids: CASSVSSGGGGSTDTQYF. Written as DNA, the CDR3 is TGTGCCAGCAGTGTCAGTAGCGGGGGGGGCGGTAGCACAGATACGCAGTATTTT.

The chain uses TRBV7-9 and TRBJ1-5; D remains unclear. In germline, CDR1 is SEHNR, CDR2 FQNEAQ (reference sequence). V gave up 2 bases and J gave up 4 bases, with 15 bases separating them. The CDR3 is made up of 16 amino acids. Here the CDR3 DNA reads TGTGCCAGCAGCTTAAATCCCGGGAGCGAGAATCAGCCCCAGCATTTT. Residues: CASSLNPGSENQPQHF.

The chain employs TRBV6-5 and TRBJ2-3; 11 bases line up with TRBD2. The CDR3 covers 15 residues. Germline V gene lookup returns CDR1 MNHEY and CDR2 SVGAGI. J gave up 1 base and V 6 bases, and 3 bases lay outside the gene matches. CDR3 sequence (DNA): TGTGCCAGCAGCCCGGGACTAGCGGGCACAGATACGCAGTATTTT. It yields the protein CASSPGLAGTDTQYF.